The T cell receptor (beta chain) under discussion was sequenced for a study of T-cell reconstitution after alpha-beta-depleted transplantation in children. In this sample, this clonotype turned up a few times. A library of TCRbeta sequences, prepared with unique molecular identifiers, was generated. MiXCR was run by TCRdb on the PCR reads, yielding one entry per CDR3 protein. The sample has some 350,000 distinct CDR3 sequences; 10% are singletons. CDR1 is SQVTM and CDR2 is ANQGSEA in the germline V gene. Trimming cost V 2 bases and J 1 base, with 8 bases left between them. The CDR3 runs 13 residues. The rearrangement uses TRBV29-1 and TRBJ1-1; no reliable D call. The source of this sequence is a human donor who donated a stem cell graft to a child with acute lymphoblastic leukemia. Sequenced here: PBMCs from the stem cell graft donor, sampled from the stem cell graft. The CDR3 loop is CSVELLENTEAFF. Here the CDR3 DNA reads TGCAGCGTTGAATTGTTGGAGAACACTGAAGCTTTCTTT.